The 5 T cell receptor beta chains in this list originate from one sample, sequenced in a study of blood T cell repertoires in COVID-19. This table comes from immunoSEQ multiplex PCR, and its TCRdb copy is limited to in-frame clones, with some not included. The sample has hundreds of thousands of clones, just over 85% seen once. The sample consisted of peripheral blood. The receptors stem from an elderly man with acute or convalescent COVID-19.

CDR3 DNA sequence: TGCGCCAGCAGCTATCCGGACAGGGGAATCTATGGCTACACCTTC. This codes for CASSYPDRGIYGYTF. The chain couples TRBV5-1 to TRBJ1-2; TRBD1 matches 9 bases. The germline V gene has CDR1 SGHRS and CDR2 YFSETQ. Unmatched junction bases numbered 7, after V lost 3 bases and J lost 4 bases. The CDR3 is made up of 15 amino acids.

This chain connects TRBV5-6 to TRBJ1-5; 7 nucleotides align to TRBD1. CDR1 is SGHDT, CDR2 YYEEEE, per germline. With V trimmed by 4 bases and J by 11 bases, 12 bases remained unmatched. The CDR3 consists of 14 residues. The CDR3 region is CASSRLDRVGAQHF. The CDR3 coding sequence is TGTGCCAGCAGCCGGCTCGACAGGGTAGGGGCCCAGCATTTT.

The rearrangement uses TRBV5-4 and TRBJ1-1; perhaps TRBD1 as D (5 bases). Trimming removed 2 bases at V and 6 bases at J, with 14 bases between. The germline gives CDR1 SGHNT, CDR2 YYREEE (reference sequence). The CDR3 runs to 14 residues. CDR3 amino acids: CASSLVGGVSEAFF. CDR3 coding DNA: TGTGCCAGCAGCTTAGTTGGGGGGGTGTCTGAAGCTTTCTTT.

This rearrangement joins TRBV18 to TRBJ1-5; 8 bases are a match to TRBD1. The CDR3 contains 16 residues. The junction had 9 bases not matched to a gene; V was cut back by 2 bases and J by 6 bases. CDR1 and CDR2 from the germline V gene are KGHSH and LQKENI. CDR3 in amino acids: CASSPGDRGSGQPQHF. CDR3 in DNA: TGTGCCAGCTCACCAGGAGACAGGGGCTCGGGTCAGCCCCAGCATTTT.

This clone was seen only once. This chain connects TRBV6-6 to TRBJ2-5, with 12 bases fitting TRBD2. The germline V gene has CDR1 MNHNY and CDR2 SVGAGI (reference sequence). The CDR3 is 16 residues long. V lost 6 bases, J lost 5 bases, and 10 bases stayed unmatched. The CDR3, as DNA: TGTGCCAGCAGGTCGACTAGCGGGAGTGGGGAGGAGACCCAGTACTTC. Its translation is CASRSTSGSGEETQYF.